What follows are 12 T cell receptor beta chains derived from one specimen sequenced in a study of prognosis after radiotherapy for stage I lung cancer. With two-round multiplex PCR, TCR beta CDR3 sequences were amplified from genomic DNA. Round one of PCR was performed, and it used primers specific to each TRBV and TRBJ gene. TCRdb re-called the multiplex PCR reads with MiXCR, one entry per CDR3 protein. Among 30,000 or so distinct CDR3 sequences listed, 25% to 35% were seen once. Specimen: PBMCs, collected before or after stereotactic body radiation therapy (not recorded which). These receptors were taken from a donor over 45 with non-small cell lung cancer.

V gene TRBV28 combines with J gene TRBJ2-2; D may be TRBD1 (6 bases). Trimming cost V 4 bases and J 0 bases, with 18 bases left between them. This CDR3 contains 18 residues. Germline-derived CDR1 and CDR2 are MDHEN and SYDVKM. This CDR3 reads CASSSPVQGSPNTGELFF. DNA for the CDR3: TGTGCCAGCAGTTCACCGGTACAGGGTTCCCCGAACACCGGGGAGCTGTTTTTT.

As concerns this clonotype: A single base separates this from a much larger clone, so it may be a read error. The V gene is TRBV5-8, the J gene TRBJ2-7, with D maybe TRBD1 (5 bases). This CDR3 region has 15 residues. Germline V gives CDR1 SGHTS, CDR2 YDEGEE. CDR3 residues: CAISLAFQGIPEQYF. CDR3 DNA: TGTGCCATCAGCTTGGCCTTTCAGGGAATACCCGAGCAGTACTTC.

This clonotype was seen ten or more times. This rearrangement joins TRBV28 to TRBJ2-1; 12 bases agree with TRBD2. Germline V gene lookup returns CDR1 MDHEN and CDR2 SYDVKM. The trim removed 3 bases at V and 3 bases at J, leaving 12 bases unmatched. The CDR3 spans 19 residues. The CDR3 here is CASSFSTSGSVTFYNEQFF. The CDR3 DNA sequence: TGTGCCAGCAGTTTTTCGACTAGCGGGAGCGTCACTTTCTACAATGAGCAGTTCTTC.

Worth noting for this clonotype: A far larger clone is one base from this, pointing to a likely read error. This chain links TRBV6-2 or TRBV6-3 with TRBJ2-1; D call uncertain. The V end lost 7 bases, the J end lost 6 bases, and 13 bases lay between the germline ends. CDR3 size: 13 residues. Per the germline V gene, CDR1 is MNHEY and CDR2 is SVGEGT. This CDR3 is CASILGNGNEQFF. The CDR3 DNA follows: TGTGCCAGCATCCTGGGGAACGGCAATGAGCAGTTCTTC.

This clonotype was recorded a few times. A read error is the likely source, as a far larger clone sits one nucleotide away. V and J are TRBV6-4 and TRBJ1-5; a possible D gene is TRBD1 (5 bases). Trimming stripped 11 bases from V and 3 bases from J, with 20 bases between. The CDR3 loop spans 15 amino acids. CDR1 is MRHNA and CDR2 is SNTAGT in the germline V gene. The CDR3 loop is CARTSGGAFNQPQHF. In DNA, the CDR3 is TGTGCCCGCACCTCGGGGGGAGCTTTCAATCAGCCCCAGCATTTT.

This clonotype occurred many times. V usage is TRBV6-4 and J usage is TRBJ1-6; TRBD1 might be the D (5 bases). Trimming cost V 6 bases and J 9 bases, with 18 bases left between them. Germline V gene sequence: CDR1 MRHNA, CDR2 SNTAGT. The CDR3 has 15 amino acids. The CDR3 loop is CASSASGTKGSPLHF. The CDR3 DNA sequence: TGTGCCAGCAGCGCCTCTGGGACCAAGGGTTCACCCCTCCACTTT.

This clonotype has only a few counts. V gene TRBV6-5 combines with J gene TRBJ1-5; a weak D match, TRBD1 (5 bases). There are 18 residues in the CDR3. Trimming left V 4 bases short and J 0 bases short, with 19 bases between. Germline V gene lookup returns CDR1 MNHEY and CDR2 SVGAGI. DNA of the CDR3: TGTGCCAGCAGTTTATACCCCCCCGGACAAGTTAGCAATCAGCCCCAGCATTTT. Amino acid sequence: CASSLYPPGQVSNQPQHF.

This clonotype has at least ten counts. The chain carries TRBV6-5 and TRBJ1-1; D might be TRBD1 (6 bases). This CDR3 comprises 11 residues. Germline lookup yields CDR1 MNHEY and CDR2 SVGAGI. The V and J ends lost 2 bases and 8 bases respectively, with 6 bases between them. The CDR3 sequence is CASSYGQEAFF. CDR3 DNA: TGTGCCAGCAGTTACGGACAGGAAGCTTTCTTT.

In this sample, this clonotype turned up many times. This chain connects TRBV18 to TRBJ1-2; D unresolved. Per germline, CDR1 KGHSH and CDR2 LQKENI. This CDR3 contains 15 residues. The germline V and J ends were trimmed by 0 bases and 4 bases, with 12 bases remaining between them. CDR3 in DNA: TGTGCCAGCTCACCACCTAACAGAGCAACCTATGGCTACACCTTC. This sequence encodes CASSPPNRATYGYTF.

This clonotype was counted ten times or more. The chain links TRBV6-1 to TRBJ1-1; maybe TRBD1 (6 bases). This CDR3 comprises 16 residues. Trimming stripped 4 bases from V and 0 bases from J, with 15 bases between. Germline loops: CDR1 MNHNS, CDR2 SASEGT. The CDR3: CASSGQEKTMNTEAFF. CDR3 bases: TGTGCCAGCAGTGGACAGGAAAAGACTATGAACACTGAAGCTTTCTTT.

As regards this clonotype: Lacking the conserved final phenylalanine or tryptophan, this CDR3 likely reflects a read error. The V and J genes are TRBV27 and TRBJ2-2; 12 bases are a match to TRBD2. Germline V gives CDR1 MNHEY, CDR2 SMNVEV (reference sequence). The CDR3 totals 17 residues. Trimming at V came to 6 bases and at J to 1 base, leaving 6 bases not matched to a gene. The CDR3 spells CASRRTSGRRNTGELFY. DNA of the CDR3: TGTGCCAGCAGGCGAACTAGCGGGAGGAGGAACACCGGGGAGCTGTTTTAT.

This clonotype was found many times. The CDR3 reads CASSRPLWTEAFF. CDR3 coding DNA: TGTGCCAGCAGCCGCCCGCTTTGGACTGAAGCTTTCTTT. The chain links TRBV7-8 to TRBJ1-1; D not resolved. The CDR3 length is 13 residues. The germline V gene has CDR1 SGHVS and CDR2 FQNEAQ. Trimming removed 5 bases from V and 5 bases from J, with 12 bases in between.